The following is a T cell receptor (beta chain) sequence with its context. Its antigen is unknown. This specimen comes from a study of cytomegalovirus exposure and HLA in healthy donors. CDR1 MGHRA and CDR2 YSYEKL come from the germline V gene. The V gene end was trimmed by 4 bases and the J gene end by 5 bases; junction bases not matched to a gene: 16. This CDR3 has 19 residues. Study-level findings and limits: In a later analysis, TCR association rates varied by HLA locus: DRB1 most, HLA-C fewest.

The PCR was carried out with 60 Vbeta primers and 13 Jbeta primers. The method was immunoSEQ multiplex PCR; TCRdb's version includes in-frame clones alone and lacks a portion of them. The sample lists fewer than 180,000 clones, under 75% occurring once. The rearrangement joins TRBV4-1 to TRBJ2-4; 11 nucleotides line up with TRBD2. Sequencing input: PBMCs. The receptor comes from a woman aged 55-70 years in good health and CMV-seropositive. The CDR3 DNA sequence: TGCGCCAGCAGCCGGCCTTCGGGCCTAGCGGGAGGAGACGAAAACATTCAGTACTTC. Translation gives CASSRPSGLAGGDENIQYF.